A selection of T cell receptor beta chains follows, all from one sample in a study of cytomegalovirus exposure and HLA in healthy donors. Sequencing used immunoSEQ multiplex PCR; TCRdb keeps in-frame clones, though not all of them. The table has approximately 100,000 clones, around 80% seen once; the top ten hold over 15%. Sequenced input: PBMCs. Source of these receptors: a man aged 60-69 years in good health and CMV-seropositive. Both conserved end residues are part of each CDR3. Fields, in order: CDR3 length, clone size, J gene, V gene, D gene, CDR3 protein, CDR3 DNA. The D gene is left open where the match is weak. Clone sizes are given selectively: once, few, many, or a class where the clone is expanded.

CDR3 length: 13
clone size: .
J gene: TRBJ1-2
V gene: TRBV10-2
D gene: .
CDR3 protein: CASSVTVNYGYTF
CDR3 DNA: TGCGCCAGCAGTGTGACAGTTAACTATGGCTACACCTTC

CDR3 length: 13
clone size: once
J gene: TRBJ2-5
V gene: TRBV18
D gene: TRBD2
CDR3 protein: CASRGEDQETQYF
CDR3 DNA: TGTGCCAGCCGGGGGGAGGACCAAGAGACCCAGTACTTC

CDR3 length: 15
clone size: few
J gene: TRBJ1-4
V gene: TRBV4-1
D gene: .
CDR3 protein: CASSPGGGASGKLFF
CDR3 DNA: TGCGCCAGCAGCCCCGGCGGGGGGGCGAGTGGAAAACTGTTTTTT

CDR3 length: 15
clone size: .
J gene: TRBJ2-3
V gene: TRBV7-7
D gene: TRBD1
CDR3 protein: CASSLGQGLTDTQYF
CDR3 DNA: TGTGCTAGCAGCCTGGGACAGGGTCTCACAGATACGCAGTATTTT

CDR3 length: 14
clone size: .
J gene: TRBJ1-2
V gene: TRBV19
D gene: .
CDR3 protein: CASSHLGGASGYTF
CDR3 DNA: TGTGCCAGTAGTCACCTGGGAGGGGCGAGTGGCTACACCTTC

CDR3 length: 17
clone size: .
J gene: TRBJ1-2
V gene: TRBV27
D gene: .
CDR3 protein: CASSLYSTRTANYGYTF
CDR3 DNA: TGTGCCAGCAGTTTATATTCTACCAGGACAGCTAACTATGGCTACACCTTC

CDR3 length: 12
clone size: .
J gene: TRBJ2-3
V gene: TRBV7-9
D gene: TRBD1
CDR3 protein: CASSLEGGAKDF
CDR3 DNA: TGTGCCAGCAGCTTAGAAGGGGGCGCGAAGGATTTT

CDR3 length: 15
clone size: .
J gene: TRBJ2-2
V gene: TRBV7-9
D gene: .
CDR3 protein: CASSLSDSYTGELFF
CDR3 DNA: TGTGCCAGCAGCTTGAGTGACAGTTACACCGGGGAGCTGTTTTTT

CDR3 length: 12
clone size: .
J gene: TRBJ2-1
V gene: TRBV10-3
D gene: TRBD1
CDR3 protein: CATQGARNEQFF
CDR3 DNA: TGTGCCACACAGGGGGCGCGCAATGAGCAGTTCTTC

CDR3 length: 11
clone size: .
J gene: TRBJ2-7
V gene: TRBV20-1
D gene: .
CDR3 protein: CSAIPGTEQYF
CDR3 DNA: TGCAGTGCTATTCCGGGGACAGAGCAGTACTTC

CDR3 length: 15
clone size: .
J gene: TRBJ2-7
V gene: TRBV19
D gene: TRBD1
CDR3 protein: CASGKSGQFSYEQYF
CDR3 DNA: TGTGCCAGCGGAAAATCGGGACAGTTCTCCTACGAGCAGTACTTC

CDR3 length: 16
clone size: .
J gene: TRBJ1-5
V gene: TRBV5-5
D gene: .
CDR3 protein: CASSQRQVGGDQPQHF
CDR3 DNA: TGTGCCAGCAGCCAAAGACAGGTAGGAGGTGATCAGCCCCAGCATTTT

CDR3 length: 16
clone size: .
J gene: TRBJ1-6
V gene: TRBV9
D gene: TRBD1
CDR3 protein: CASSVNRDRGNSPLHF
CDR3 DNA: TGTGCCAGCAGCGTAAACCGGGACAGGGGGAATTCACCCCTCCACTTT

CDR3 length: 15
clone size: few
J gene: TRBJ1-4
V gene: TRBV5-6
D gene: .
CDR3 protein: CASSLAWNWSEKLFF
CDR3 DNA: TGTGCCAGCAGCTTGGCCTGGAACTGGAGTGAAAAACTGTTTTTT

CDR3 length: 16
clone size: .
J gene: TRBJ1-2
V gene: TRBV19
D gene: TRBD1
CDR3 protein: CASSTEPYRGTQGYTF
CDR3 DNA: TGTGCCAGTAGTACCGAACCCTACAGGGGGACTCAAGGCTACACCTTC

CDR3 length: 15
clone size: .
J gene: TRBJ1-5
V gene: TRBV7-2
D gene: .
CDR3 protein: CASSLDRASNQPQHF
CDR3 DNA: TGTGCCAGCAGCTTAGACAGGGCGAGCAATCAGCCCCAGCATTTT

CDR3 length: 15
clone size: .
J gene: TRBJ2-7
V gene: TRBV6-6
D gene: TRBD1
CDR3 protein: CASSYRQGGNYEQYF
CDR3 DNA: TGTGCCAGCAGTTACAGACAGGGGGGTAACTACGAGCAGTACTTC

CDR3 length: 12
clone size: .
J gene: TRBJ2-1
V gene: TRBV30
D gene: TRBD1
CDR3 protein: CAWSQTGGEQFF
CDR3 DNA: TGTGCCTGGAGCCAAACAGGGGGTGAGCAGTTCTTC

CDR3 length: 15
clone size: .
J gene: TRBJ2-5
V gene: TRBV7-2
D gene: TRBD2
CDR3 protein: CASSLDVAGGGVKYF
CDR3 DNA: TGTGCCAGCAGCTTAGATGTAGCGGGGGGCGGCGTGAAGTACTTC

CDR3 length: 15
clone size: once
J gene: TRBJ1-5
V gene: TRBV7-2
D gene: .
CDR3 protein: CASSLVIGESQPQHF
CDR3 DNA: TGTGCCAGCAGCTTAGTCATAGGGGAAAGTCAGCCCCAGCATTTT

CDR3 length: 16
clone size: .
J gene: TRBJ1-6
V gene: TRBV6-5
D gene: .
CDR3 protein: CASSYFAGEGNSPLHF
CDR3 DNA: TGTGCCAGCAGTTACTTTGCGGGGGAAGGTAATTCACCCCTCCACTTT

CDR3 length: 16
clone size: .
J gene: TRBJ2-3
V gene: TRBV27
D gene: TRBD2
CDR3 protein: CASSLSGLAGVDTQYF
CDR3 DNA: TGTGCCAGCAGTTTATCGGGACTAGCGGGGGTTGATACGCAGTATTTT

CDR3 length: 10
clone size: .
J gene: TRBJ2-3
V gene: TRBV29-1
D gene: .
CDR3 protein: CSVATDTQYF
CDR3 DNA: TGCAGCGTTGCTACAGATACGCAGTATTTT

CDR3 length: 16
clone size: .
J gene: TRBJ1-4
V gene: TRBV5-4
D gene: TRBD1
CDR3 protein: CASSPLTGASNEKLFF
CDR3 DNA: TGTGCCAGCAGCCCATTAACAGGGGCCTCTAATGAAAAACTGTTTTTT

CDR3 length: 13
clone size: .
J gene: TRBJ2-5
V gene: TRBV12-5
D gene: TRBD2
CDR3 protein: CASGLRGGETQYF
CDR3 DNA: TGTGCTAGTGGCCTTCGGGGGGGGGAGACCCAGTACTTC

CDR3 length: 18
clone size: .
J gene: TRBJ2-5
V gene: TRBV7-8
D gene: TRBD1
CDR3 protein: CASSLRQGAPFLGETQYF
CDR3 DNA: TGTGCCAGCAGCCTAAGACAGGGGGCGCCGTTTTTAGGAGAGACCCAGTACTTC